This entry is about one TCR beta chain. The sample is drawn from a study of blood T cell repertoires in COVID-19. Per the original methods: Estimated nucleated cell counts came from reference gene primer amplification. The data were produced by immunoSEQ multiplex PCR, yet TCRdb's version contains in-frame clones alone and is incomplete. V, J and clone size reflect that table, while D and trimming were determined from the DNA. The sample consists of roughly 180,000 clones, roughly 84% of them appearing once. Cohort 3 donors counted as recovered after two negative PCRs, clearance, or resolved symptoms. From germline, CDR1 is LGHDT and CDR2 YNNKEL (reference sequence). J was trimmed by 2 bases and V by 2 bases; bases with no gene match: 5. The CDR3 totals 15 residues.

The genes are TRBV3-1 (or the pseudogene TRBV3-2) and TRBJ2-7; 8 bases agree with TRBD2. The sample comprised PBMCs or T cells enriched from blood (not recorded which). The receptor was derived from a man between 60 and 75 years old who had recovered from COVID-19. CDR3 residues: CASSQIPGLAYEQYF. CDR3 DNA: TGTGCCAGCAGCCAAATACCGGGACTAGCCTACGAGCAGTACTTC.